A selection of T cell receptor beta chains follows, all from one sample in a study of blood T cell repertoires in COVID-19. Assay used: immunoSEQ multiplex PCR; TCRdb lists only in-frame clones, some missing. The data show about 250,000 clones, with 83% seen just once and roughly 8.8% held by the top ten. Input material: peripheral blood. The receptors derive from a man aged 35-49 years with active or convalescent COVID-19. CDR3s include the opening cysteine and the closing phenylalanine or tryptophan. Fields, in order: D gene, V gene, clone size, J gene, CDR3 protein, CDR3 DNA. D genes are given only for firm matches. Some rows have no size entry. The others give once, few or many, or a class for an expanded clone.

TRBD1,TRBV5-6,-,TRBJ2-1,CASSPDRQGLYNEQFF,TGTGCCAGCAGCCCAGATAGACAGGGCCTGTACAATGAGCAGTTCTTC
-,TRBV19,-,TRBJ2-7,CASKGSNYEQYF,TGTGCCAGTAAGGGGTCCAACTACGAGCAGTACTTC
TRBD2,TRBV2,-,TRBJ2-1,CASRRTSGYNEQFF,TGTGCCAGCAGAAGGACTAGCGGTTACAATGAGCAGTTCTTC
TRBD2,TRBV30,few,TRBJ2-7,CAWNKIAGGSSDEQYF,TGTGCCTGGAATAAAATAGCGGGAGGGAGTTCGGACGAGCAGTACTTC
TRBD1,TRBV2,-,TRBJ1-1,CASSGDSKNTEAFF,TGTGCCAGCAGTGGGGACAGTAAGAACACTGAAGCTTTCTTT
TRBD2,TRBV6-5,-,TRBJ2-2,CASSYWRGGTGELFF,TGTGCCAGCAGTTATTGGCGGGGGGGCACCGGGGAGCTGTTTTTT
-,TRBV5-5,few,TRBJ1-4,CASSLTGNNEKLFF,TGTGCCAGCAGCTTGACGGGGAATAATGAAAAACTGTTTTTT
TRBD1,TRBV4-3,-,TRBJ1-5,CASSYDRGQPQHF,TGCGCCAGCAGCTACGACAGGGGTCAGCCCCAGCATTTT
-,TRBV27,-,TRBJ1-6,CASSFKGLGYSPLHF,TGTGCCAGCAGTTTTAAGGGGCTGGGGTATTCACCCCTCCACTTT
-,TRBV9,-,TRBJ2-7,CASSVDQGGYEQYF,TGTGCCAGCAGCGTAGATCAGGGGGGATACGAGCAGTACTTC
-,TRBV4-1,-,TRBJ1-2,CASSQVPSGANYGYTF,TGCGCCAGCAGCCAAGTCCCCAGCGGAGCTAACTATGGCTACACCTTC
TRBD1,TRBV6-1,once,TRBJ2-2,CASSERTGNTGELFF,TGTGCCAGCAGTGAGAGGACAGGAAACACCGGGGAGCTGTTTTTT
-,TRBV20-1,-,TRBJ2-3,CSLYTQYF,TGCAGCCTCTATACGCAGTATTTT
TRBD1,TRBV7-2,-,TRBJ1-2,CASSFSQGAFGYTF,TGTGCCAGCAGCTTTTCACAGGGGGCGTTTGGCTACACCTTC
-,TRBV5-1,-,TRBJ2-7,CASSLTSYEQYF,TGCGCCAGCAGCTTGACCAGCTACGAGCAGTACTTC
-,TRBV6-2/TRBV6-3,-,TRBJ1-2,CASSAGQTPYGYTF,TGTGCCAGCAGTGCCGGACAGACTCCCTATGGCTACACCTTC
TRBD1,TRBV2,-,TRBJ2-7,CASSEAATGGEQYF,TGTGCCAGCAGTGAAGCGGCGACAGGGGGCGAGCAGTACTTC
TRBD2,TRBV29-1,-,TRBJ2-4,CSADESGVGNIQYF,TGCAGCGCCGACGAAAGCGGGGTGGGGAACATTCAGTACTTC
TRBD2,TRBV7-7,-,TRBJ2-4,CAEREGDKNIQYF,TGTGCGGAGCGGGAGGGGGACAAAAACATTCAGTACTTC
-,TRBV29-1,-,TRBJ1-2,CSVGEGRGYTF,TGCAGCGTTGGTGAGGGTCGCGGCTACACCTTC
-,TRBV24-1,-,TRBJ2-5,CATSDSVGGRKTQYF,TGTGCCACCAGTGATTCCGTTGGAGGGAGAAAGACCCAGTACTTC
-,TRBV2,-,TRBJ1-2,CASFQRGRKDGYTF,TGTGCCAGCTTTCAGCGGGGCAGAAAGGATGGCTACACCTTC
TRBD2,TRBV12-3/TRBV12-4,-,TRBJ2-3,CASTGTRAQYF,TGTGCCAGCACCGGGACTAGAGCGCAGTATTTT
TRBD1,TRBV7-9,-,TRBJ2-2,CASSTDRGLTGELFF,TGTGCCAGCAGCACGGACAGGGGGTTAACCGGGGAGCTGTTTTTT
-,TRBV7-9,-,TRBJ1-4,CASSLVGGANEKLFF,TGTGCCAGCAGCTTAGTGGGGGGAGCTAATGAAAAACTGTTTTTT
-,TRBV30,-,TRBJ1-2,CAWIPSLLRDRYGYTF,TGTGCCTGGATCCCTTCCCTCTTGAGGGATCGGTATGGCTACACCTTC
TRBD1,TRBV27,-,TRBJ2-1,CASSLGWLQGAGNEQFF,TGTGCCAGCAGTTTAGGTTGGCTCCAGGGGGCGGGGAATGAGCAGTTCTTC
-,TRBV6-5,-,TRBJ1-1,CASSYFGAPGAAFF,TGTGCCAGCAGTTACTTTGGGGCCCCAGGGGCAGCTTTCTTT
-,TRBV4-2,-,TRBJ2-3,CASSETTTDTQYF,TGTGCCAGCAGCGAGACAACCACAGATACGCAGTATTTT
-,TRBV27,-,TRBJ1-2,CASSLAGEPNYGYTF,TGTGCCAGCAGTTTAGCAGGGGAGCCTAACTATGGCTACACCTTC
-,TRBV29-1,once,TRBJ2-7,CSVGTEAYEQYF,TGCAGCGTTGGGACAGAAGCCTACGAGCAGTACTTC
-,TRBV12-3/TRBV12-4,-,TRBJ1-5,CASSGQKNQPQHF,TGTGCCAGCAGCGGACAGAAAAATCAGCCCCAGCATTTT
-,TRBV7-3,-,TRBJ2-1,CASSFDPGYNEQFF,TGTGCCAGCAGCTTTGACCCAGGCTACAATGAGCAGTTCTTC
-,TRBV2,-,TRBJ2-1,CASSRDTSYNEQFF,TGTGCCAGCAGCCGGGACACATCTTACAATGAGCAGTTCTTC
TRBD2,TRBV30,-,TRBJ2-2,CASPGLAGGGDTGELFF,TGTGCCTCTCCGGGACTAGCGGGAGGCGGTGACACCGGGGAGCTGTTTTTT
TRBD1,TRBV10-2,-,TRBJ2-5,CASRDRGETQYF,TGCGCCAGCAGGGACAGGGGAGAGACCCAGTACTTC
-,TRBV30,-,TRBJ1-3,CAWALSYTIYF,TGTGCCTGGGCCCTGAGTTACACCATATATTTT
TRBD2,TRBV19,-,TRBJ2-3,CASSISITSGGSRTDTQYF,TGTGCCAGTAGTATCAGTATCACTAGCGGGGGGAGTCGGACAGATACGCAGTATTTT